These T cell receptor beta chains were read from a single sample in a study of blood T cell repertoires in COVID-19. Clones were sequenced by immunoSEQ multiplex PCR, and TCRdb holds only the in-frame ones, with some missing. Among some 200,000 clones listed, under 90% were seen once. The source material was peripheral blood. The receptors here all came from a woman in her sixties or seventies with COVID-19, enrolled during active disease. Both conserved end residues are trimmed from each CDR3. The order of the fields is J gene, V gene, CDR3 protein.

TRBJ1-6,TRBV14,ASGGGYSPLH
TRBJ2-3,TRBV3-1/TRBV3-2,ASSHPGVPSTDTQY
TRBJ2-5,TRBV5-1,ASSLVVSKEETQY
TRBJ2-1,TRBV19,ASSTLAGGPKNEQF
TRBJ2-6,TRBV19,ASSPFDSNSGANVLT
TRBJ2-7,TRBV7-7,ASSLGPGGSSYEQY
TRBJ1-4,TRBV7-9,ASSLYLGDSGNQNEKLF
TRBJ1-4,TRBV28,ASSSPGGGIEKLF
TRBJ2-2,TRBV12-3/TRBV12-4,ASSLTSPGELF
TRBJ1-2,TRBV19,ASSLPGQGNYGYT
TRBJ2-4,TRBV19,ASSLWTSGVENIQY
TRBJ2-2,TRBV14,ASSRRGTGELF
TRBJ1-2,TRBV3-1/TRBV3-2,ASSQDGTVYGYT
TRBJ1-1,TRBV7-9,ASSSTGAMNTEAF
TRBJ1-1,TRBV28,ASSRFGQGEAF
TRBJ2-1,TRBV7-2,ASSDLLAGVHNEQF
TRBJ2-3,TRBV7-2,ASSWGGRSTDTQY
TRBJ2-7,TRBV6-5,ASSYGNPPYEQY
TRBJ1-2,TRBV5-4,ASSPGPLNYGYT
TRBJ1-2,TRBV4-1,ASSLKGLGGGYT
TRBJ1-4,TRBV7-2,ASSARTGTNEKLF
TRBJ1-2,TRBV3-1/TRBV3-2,ASSQGDRVYGYT
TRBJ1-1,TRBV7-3,ASSSTQDRGPRKAF
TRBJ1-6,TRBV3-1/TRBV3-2,ASSHTAYNSPLH
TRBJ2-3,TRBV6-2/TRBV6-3,ASSFGLAGGLPADTQY
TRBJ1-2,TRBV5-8,ASSSSDSPTNYGYT
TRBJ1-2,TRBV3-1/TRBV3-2,ASSQTGGLGNYGYT
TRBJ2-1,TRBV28,ASSFYNNEQF
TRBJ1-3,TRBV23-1,ASSLKWWGTNSGNTIY